This T cell receptor beta chain stems from a study of CD8 T cells in Susac syndrome (dated by TCRdb to the late 2010s). Context from the whole study: Repertoire sequencing was used to test whether CD8+ T cell activation and differentiation in Susac syndrome was antigen driven. The clonality of the CD8+ T cell repertoire was compared across over 10 healthy donors, some 14 Susac syndrome patients and roughly 16 multiple sclerosis patients.

Trimming at the junction amounts to 0 bases on V and 5 bases on J, and the germline ends lie 11 bases apart. Counted from cysteine to phenylalanine, this CDR3 has 15 amino acids. CDR3 DNA only is kept here, 45 bases in frame from base 1. Looking up the germline V gene (reference sequence) yields CDR1 MNHEY and CDR2 SMNVEV. The full study reports these points: The study acknowledged that relatively few individuals were included in the TCR sequencing and HLA analysis.

RNA was extracted with the RNeasy kit and roughly 0.5 to 1 ug was reverse transcribed using random hexamers. TCR beta CDR3 regions were amplified with the immunoSEQ multiplex PCR assay covering 54 Vbeta and 13 Jbeta segments. Bias from PCR amplification was corrected by using a synthetic template baseline for primer optimization and for computational correction. The paper's data handling went like this. Reads were annotated to V, D and J genes per IMGT and analyzed with immunoSEQ Analyzer, keeping only productive sequences. Clonality was computed as one minus Shannon entropy normalized by log2 of the number of productive unique sequences. Public and private clones were assessed among the 100 most prevalent clones of each patient and control. Clones were defined as Susac-specific if absent from the healthy and MS cohorts, from more than 900 published viral clones and from other ImmuneACCESS disease sequences. Using fastp at Q25 and MiXCR, TCRdb reprocessed the public reads and kept productive beta chains. Rows are unified per CDR3 protein, each entry keeping the most common DNA and genes. Clone size and V and J calls follow TCRdb, not the original study. Here the sample has 250,000 to 300,000 distinct CDR3 sequences; 80% to 90% occur a single time. Of the sample, approximately 0.12% is held by the ten largest clones.

High-throughput TCR beta sequencing profiled peripheral blood CD8+ and CD4+ T cells from healthy donors, Susac syndrome patients and multiple sclerosis patients. The multiple sclerosis controls were treatment-naive patients whose relapsing-remitting disease, either stable or active, fulfilled the revised McDonald criteria. Bulk CD8+ and CD4+ T cells were purified by magnetic negative isolation, whereas CD8+ TEMRA cells were enriched by FACS. Blood was drawn into EDTA tubes, processed within 24 hours, and PBMCs were isolated by density gradient centrifugation. PBMCs destined for TCR sequencing were cryopreserved in liquid nitrogen and later thawed in a 37 °C water bath. The sorted or isolated CD4+, CD8+ and CD8+ TEMRA cells had a purity of 90% or higher. This clonotype was found a few times. Its specific antigen is unknown. No much larger clone exists at a distance of one base, and base qualities are not known.

Material for sequencing was CD8+ T cells from PBMCs. The chain links TRBV27 with TRBJ1-3; TRBD1 is perhaps the D gene, given 5 matching bases. The receptor was isolated from a human donor with multiple sclerosis. The CDR3 amino acid sequence is: CASSLSTGGRNTIYF. DNA sequence: TGTGCCAGCAGTTTATCAACAGGAGGAAGAAACACCATATATTTT.